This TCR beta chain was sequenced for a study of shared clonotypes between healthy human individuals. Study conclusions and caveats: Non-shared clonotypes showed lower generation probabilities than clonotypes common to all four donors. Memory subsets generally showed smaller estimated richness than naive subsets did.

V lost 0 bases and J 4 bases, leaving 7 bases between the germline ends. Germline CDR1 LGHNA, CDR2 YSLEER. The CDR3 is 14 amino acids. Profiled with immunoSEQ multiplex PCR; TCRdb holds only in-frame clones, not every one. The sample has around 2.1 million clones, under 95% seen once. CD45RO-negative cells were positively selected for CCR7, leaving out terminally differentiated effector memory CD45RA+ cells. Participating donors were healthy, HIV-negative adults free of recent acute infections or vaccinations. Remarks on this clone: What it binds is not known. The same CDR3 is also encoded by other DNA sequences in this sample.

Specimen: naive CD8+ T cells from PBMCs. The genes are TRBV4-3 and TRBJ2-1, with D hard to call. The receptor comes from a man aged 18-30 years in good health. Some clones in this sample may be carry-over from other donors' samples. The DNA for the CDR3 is TGCGCCAGCAGCCAAGAGGCAGATTACAATGAGCAGTTCTTC. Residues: CASSQEADYNEQFF.